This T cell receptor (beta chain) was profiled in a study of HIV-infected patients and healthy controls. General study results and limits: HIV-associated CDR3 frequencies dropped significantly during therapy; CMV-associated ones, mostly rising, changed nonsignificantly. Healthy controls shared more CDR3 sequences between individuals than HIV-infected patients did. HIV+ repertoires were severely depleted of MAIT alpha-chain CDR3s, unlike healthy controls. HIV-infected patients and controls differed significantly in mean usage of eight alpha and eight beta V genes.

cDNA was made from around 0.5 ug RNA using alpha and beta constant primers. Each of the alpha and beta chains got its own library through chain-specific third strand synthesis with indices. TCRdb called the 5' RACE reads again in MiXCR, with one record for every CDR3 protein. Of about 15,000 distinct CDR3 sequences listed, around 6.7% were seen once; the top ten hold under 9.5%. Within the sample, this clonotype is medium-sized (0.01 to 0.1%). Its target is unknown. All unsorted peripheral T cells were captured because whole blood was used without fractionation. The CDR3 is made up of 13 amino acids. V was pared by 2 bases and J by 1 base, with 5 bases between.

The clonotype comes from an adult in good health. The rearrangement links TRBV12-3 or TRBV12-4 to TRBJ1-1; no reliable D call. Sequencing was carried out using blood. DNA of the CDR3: TGTGCCAGCAGTTTATCACGGAACACTGAAGCTTTCTTT. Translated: CASSLSRNTEAFF.